This T cell receptor beta chain was retrieved from a study of blood T cell repertoires in COVID-19. In the study overall: T cells, B-cell-depleted T cells, or PBMCs supplied cDNA or gDNA.

From germline, CDR1 is SNHLY and CDR2 FYNNEI. Trimming shortened V by 5 bases and J by 4 bases, and 11 bases separated the two germline ends. The CDR3 is made up of 13 amino acids. Study processing details: Reference gene primer amplification in the assay estimated nucleated cell counts. Profiling relied on immunoSEQ multiplex PCR, and the TCRdb table lists in-frame clones only, not all of them. V and J calls and clone size come straight from that table; D and trimming were deduced from the DNA. Here the sample spans about 350,000 clones, approximately 89% being singletons. The chain links TRBV2 to TRBJ1-2; D call uncertain. The sequencing input was peripheral blood. The source is a woman aged 55-69 years with COVID-19, enrolled during active disease. This CDR3 is CASSREGSYGYTF. In DNA form, the CDR3 reads TGTGCCAGCAGTCGGGAGGGTAGCTATGGCTACACCTTC.